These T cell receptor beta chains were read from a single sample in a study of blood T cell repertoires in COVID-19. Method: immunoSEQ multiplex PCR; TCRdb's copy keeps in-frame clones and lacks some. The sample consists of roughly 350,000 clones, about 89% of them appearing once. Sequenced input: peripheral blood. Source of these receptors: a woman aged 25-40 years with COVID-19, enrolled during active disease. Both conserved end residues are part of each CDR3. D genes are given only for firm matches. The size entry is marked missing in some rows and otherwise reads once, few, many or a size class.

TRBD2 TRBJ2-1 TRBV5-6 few CASSHRRGLAYNEQFF TGTGCCAGCAGCCACCGCCGAGGACTAGCGTACAATGAGCAGTTCTTC
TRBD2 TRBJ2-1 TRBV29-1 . CSASTSGIFNEQFF TGCAGCGCCTCCACGAGCGGGATATTTAATGAGCAGTTCTTC
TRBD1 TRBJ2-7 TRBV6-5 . CASSTGTGRGEQYF TGTGCCAGCAGTACCGGGACAGGGAGAGGCGAGCAGTACTTC
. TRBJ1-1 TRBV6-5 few CASSYHTGGMNTEAFF TGTGCCAGCAGTTACCATACGGGGGGGATGAACACTGAAGCTTTCTTT
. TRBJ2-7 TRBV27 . CASSLASYGEQYF TGTGCCAGCAGTTTGGCCTCGTATGGCGAGCAGTACTTC
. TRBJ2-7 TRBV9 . CASSVQGTPYEQYF TGTGCCAGCAGCGTGCAGGGAACCCCCTACGAGCAGTACTTC
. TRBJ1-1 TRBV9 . CASSVGHREVTEAFF TGTGCCAGCAGCGTAGGACACAGGGAAGTCACTGAAGCTTTCTTT
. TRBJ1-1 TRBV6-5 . CASSSGLREAFF TGTGCCAGCAGTTCGGGTCTCCGAGAAGCTTTCTTT
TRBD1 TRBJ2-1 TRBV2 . CASSGTRGQGNFF TGTGCCAGCAGCGGTACTCGTGGACAGGGTAATTTCTTC
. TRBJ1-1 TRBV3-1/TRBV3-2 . CASSPNLGVNTEAFF TGTGCCAGCAGCCCTAACCTCGGGGTGAACACTGAAGCTTTCTTT
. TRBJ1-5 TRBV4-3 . CASSQDWSQPQHF TGCGCCAGCAGCCAAGATTGGAGTCAGCCCCAGCATTTT
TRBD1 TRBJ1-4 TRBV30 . CACHRGLLRTGGEKLFF TGTGCCTGCCATCGGGGCCTACTCAGGACAGGGGGAGAAAAACTGTTTTTT
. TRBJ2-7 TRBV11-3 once CASSLGRTEQYF TGTGCCAGCAGCTTAGGGAGGACCGAGCAGTACTTC
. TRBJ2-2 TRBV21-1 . CASSKVASGRPKTGELFF TGTGCCAGCAGCAAAGTAGCCAGCGGGAGGCCGAAGACCGGGGAGCTGTTTTTT
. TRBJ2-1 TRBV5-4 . CASSSINRDYNEQFF TGTGCCAGCAGCTCAATAAACCGGGACTACAATGAGCAGTTCTTC
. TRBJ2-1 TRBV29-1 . CSVESGLNEQFF TGCAGCGTTGAGAGTGGTCTCAATGAGCAGTTCTTC
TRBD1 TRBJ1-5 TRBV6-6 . CASRGIQGGSNQPQHF TGTGCCAGCAGGGGTATACAGGGGGGGAGCAATCAGCCCCAGCATTTT
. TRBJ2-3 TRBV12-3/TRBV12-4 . CASSSGRHTQYF TGTGCCAGCAGTTCCGGTCGTCATACGCAGTATTTT
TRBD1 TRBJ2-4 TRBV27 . CASSLQGANIQYF TGTGCCAGCAGTTTACAGGGGGCGAACATTCAGTACTTC
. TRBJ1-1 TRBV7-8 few CASSVYSGTEAFF TGTGCCAGCAGCGTATACAGTGGGACTGAAGCTTTCTTT
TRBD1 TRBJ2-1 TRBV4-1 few CASSPGQGADNEQFF TGCGCCAGCAGCCCGGGACAGGGGGCCGACAATGAGCAGTTCTTC
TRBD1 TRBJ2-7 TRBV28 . CASSPWGQNYEQYF TGTGCCAGCAGTCCCTGGGGACAGAACTACGAGCAGTACTTC
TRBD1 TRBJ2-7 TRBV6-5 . CASRTGTGDEQYF TGTGCCAGCAGAACCGGGACAGGGGACGAGCAGTACTTC
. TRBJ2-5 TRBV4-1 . CASSQDPGKEETQYF TGCGCCAGCAGCCAAGATCCAGGGAAGGAAGAGACCCAGTACTTC
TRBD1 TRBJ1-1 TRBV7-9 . CASSPGDRSEAFF TGTGCCAGCAGCCCCGGGGACAGGAGTGAAGCTTTCTTT
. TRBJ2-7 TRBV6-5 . CASSQDHYEQYF TGTGCCAGCAGCCAGGATCACTACGAGCAGTACTTC
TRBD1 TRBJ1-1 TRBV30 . CAWKQGGDTEAFF TGTGCCTGGAAACAGGGGGGGGACACTGAAGCTTTCTTT
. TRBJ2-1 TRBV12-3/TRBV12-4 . CASSAGSWNEQFF TGTGCCAGCAGTGCCGGGAGCTGGAATGAGCAGTTCTTC
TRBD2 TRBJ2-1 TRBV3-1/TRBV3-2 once CASSQRAGVGEQFF TGTGCCAGCAGCCAACGTGCGGGGGTTGGTGAGCAGTTCTTC
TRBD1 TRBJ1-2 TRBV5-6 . CASQTGSAGYTF TGTGCCAGCCAGACAGGGAGCGCTGGCTACACCTTC
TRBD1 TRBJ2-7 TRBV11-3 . CASSLTGTGPYEQYF TGTGCCAGCAGCCTCACCGGGACAGGGCCATACGAGCAGTACTTC
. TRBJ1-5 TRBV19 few CASSPEGRAGQPQHF TGTGCCAGTAGTCCTGAAGGACGGGCGGGTCAGCCCCAGCATTTT
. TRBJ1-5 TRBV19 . CASSIRRGPGNQPQHF TGTGCCAGTAGTATCCGGCGGGGTCCCGGCAATCAGCCCCAGCATTTT
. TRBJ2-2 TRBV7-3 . CASSSLDHRGTGELFF TGTGCCAGCAGCTCCCTCGATCACCGAGGGACCGGGGAGCTGTTTTTT
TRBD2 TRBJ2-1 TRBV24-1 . CATSRSGRDGNEQFF TGTGCCACCAGTCGAAGCGGGAGGGATGGCAATGAGCAGTTCTTC
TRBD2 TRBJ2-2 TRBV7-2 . CASSSSWSGSVNTGELFF TGTGCCAGCAGCTCGAGTTGGAGCGGGAGTGTGAACACCGGGGAGCTGTTTTTT
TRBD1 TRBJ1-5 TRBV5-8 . CASSFRQGGNQPQHF TGTGCCAGCAGCTTCCGACAGGGGGGAAATCAGCCCCAGCATTTT
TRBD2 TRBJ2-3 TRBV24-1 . CATSDPGLAGGADTQYF TGTGCCACCAGTGACCCGGGACTAGCGGGAGGCGCAGATACGCAGTATTTT
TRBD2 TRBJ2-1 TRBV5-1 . CASSQAGGPEQFF TGCGCCAGCAGCCAAGCGGGAGGGCCGGAGCAGTTCTTC
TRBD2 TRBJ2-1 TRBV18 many CASSPKSPSDSGSYNEQFF TGTGCCAGCTCACCAAAGTCTCCTTCGGATAGCGGGAGCTACAATGAGCAGTTCTTC
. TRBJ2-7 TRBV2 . CASEFRGVTYEQYF TGTGCCAGCGAGTTTCGTGGAGTAACCTACGAGCAGTACTTC
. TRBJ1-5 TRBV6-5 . CASSPERGLNQPQHF TGTGCCAGCAGTCCAGAGCGGGGGTTGAATCAGCCCCAGCATTTT
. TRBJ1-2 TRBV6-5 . CASSPGAADYGYTF TGTGCCAGCAGCCCAGGGGCGGCGGACTATGGCTACACCTTC
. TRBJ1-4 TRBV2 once CASSGFTSWQNNEKLFF TGTGCCAGCAGTGGATTTACCTCGTGGCAGAATAATGAAAAACTGTTTTTT
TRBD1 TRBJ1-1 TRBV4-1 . CASSQTNRTGARREAFF TGCGCCAGCAGCCAAACCAACCGGACAGGGGCGCGACGTGAAGCTTTCTTT
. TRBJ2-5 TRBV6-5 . CASSKRDRGGETQYF TGTGCCAGCAGCAAACGGGACAGAGGGGGGGAGACCCAGTACTTC
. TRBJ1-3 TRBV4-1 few CASSHDSDHSGNTIYF TGCGCCAGCAGCCACGACAGCGACCACTCTGGAAACACCATATATTTT
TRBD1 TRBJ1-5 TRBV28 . CASSAHQGQGNQPQHF TGTGCCAGCAGTGCGCACCAGGGACAGGGGAATCAGCCCCAGCATTTT
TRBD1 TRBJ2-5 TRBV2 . CASSEMQGAIRETQYF TGTGCCAGCAGTGAAATGCAGGGGGCAATCAGGGAGACCCAGTACTTC
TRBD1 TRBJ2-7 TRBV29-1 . CSARTGMAYEQYF TGCAGCGCCCGGACAGGGATGGCCTACGAGCAGTACTTC